Following are 27 T cell receptor beta chains from one sample sequenced in a study of cytotoxic CD8 clonotypes in ibrutinib-treated CLL. Assay used: immunoSEQ multiplex PCR; TCRdb lists only in-frame clones, some missing. The top ten clones hold approximately 23% of a sample with more than 85,000 clones, roughly three quarters of them seen once. Sequences were derived from PBMCs, sampled after 24 months of ibrutinib treatment. These receptors all come from a human donor with chronic lymphocytic leukemia.

V and J are TRBV7-6 and TRBJ2-3, with TRBD1 as a possible D gene (5 bases). V was pared by 5 bases and J by 0 bases, with 18 bases between. Germline V CDR1 and CDR2: SGHVS, FNYEAQ. This CDR3 contains 17 residues. The CDR3 sequence is CASSRRSRQSSTDTQYF. DNA for the CDR3: TGTGCCAGCAGCCGTCGAAGTCGACAGTCCAGCACAGATACGCAGTATTTT.

The V gene is TRBV29-1, the J gene TRBJ1-4, with a tentative D call TRBD1 (5 bases). Germline CDR1 is SQVTM and CDR2 is ANQGSEA. The V end lost 5 bases, the J end lost 3 bases, and 10 bases lay between the germline ends. The length of the CDR3 is 13 residues. In DNA, the CDR3 is TGCAGCGTTATGGGGGGAGCTAATGAAAAACTGTTTTTT. Translated, it gives CSVMGGANEKLFF.

This clone occurred once. The chain carries TRBV6-4 and TRBJ2-7, with TRBD2 matching over 7 bases. The CDR3 consists of 14 residues. The V gene's germline CDR1 is MRHNA and CDR2 SNTAGT. Trimming removed 2 bases from V and 3 bases from J; junction bases left unmatched: 4. In nucleotides, the CDR3 is TGTGCCAGCAGTGACCAGCGGGGATACTACGAGCAGTACTTC. Translating gives CASSDQRGYYEQYF.

This clone was detected a few times. V gene TRBV28 combines with J gene TRBJ2-1; D is ambiguous. Germline CDR1 and CDR2: MDHEN and SYDVKM. The CDR3 consists of 11 residues. Trimming left V 6 bases short and J 3 bases short, with 3 bases between. The CDR3 protein is CASSLYNEQFF. The CDR3 nucleotides read TGTGCCAGCAGCCTCTACAATGAGCAGTTCTTC.

This clone was picked up a small number of times. The CDR3 DNA reads as TGTGCCAGCAGTGAAGCGCTTCGAATGAACACTGAAGCTTTCTTT. Its protein product is CASSEALRMNTEAFF. The V and J genes are TRBV2 and TRBJ1-1; D gene ambiguous. In germline, CDR1 is SNHLY, CDR2 FYNNEI. V was cut by 0 bases and J by 0 bases, with 8 bases left in between. The length of the CDR3 is 15 residues.

This chain uses TRBV4-1 with TRBJ2-7; D may be TRBD1 or TRBD2 (7 bases each). V was trimmed by 4 bases and J by 6 bases, leaving 10 bases between them. This CDR3 contains 12 residues. Germline V gene data show CDR1 as MGHRA and CDR2 as YSYEKL. CDR3 nucleotides: TGCGCCAGCAGCCCAGGGGGGGGCGAGCAGTACTTC. It translates to CASSPGGGEQYF.

CDR3 in amino acids: CASSAGLLYGYTF. The CDR3 DNA reads as TGTGCCAGTAGTGCGGGGCTACTCTATGGCTACACCTTC. This chain connects TRBV19 to TRBJ1-2, with D perhaps TRBD1 (5 bases). This CDR3 is built from 13 residues. Trimming removed 5 bases at V and 4 bases at J, with 11 bases between. Germline V lookup: CDR1 LNHDA, CDR2 SQIVND (reference sequence).

This chain connects TRBV27 to TRBJ2-7; no clear D gene. This CDR3 has 15 amino acids. V lost 3 bases and J lost 1, with 13 bases in between. Germline values: CDR1 MNHEY, CDR2 SMNVEV (reference sequence). CDR3 coding DNA: TGTGCCAGCAGTTTCCGGGTGTTTAATTCCTACGAGCAGTACTTC. Its translation is CASSFRVFNSYEQYF.

The chain couples TRBV7-3 to TRBJ2-7; TRBD2 is a possible D gene (5 bases). The germline CDR1 and CDR2 sequences are SGHTA and FQGTGA. This CDR3 has 14 amino acids. Trimming pared 2 bases from V and 2 bases from J, leaving 10 bases between. CDR3 sequence (DNA): TGTGCCAGCAGCTTATTAGCGCAAGCCTACGAGCAGTACTTC. It specifies CASSLLAQAYEQYF.

Only one count was recorded for this clone. The chain recombines TRBV5-8 with TRBJ2-6; D call uncertain. The V gene lost 0 bases and the J gene lost 3 bases, with 7 bases spanning the gap. This CDR3 has 15 amino acids. The germline CDR1 and CDR2 sequences are SGHTS and YDEGEE. In nucleotides, the CDR3 is TGTGCCAGCAGCTTGGATGGTTTTGGGGCCAACGTCCTGACTTTC. It yields the protein CASSLDGFGANVLTF.

This clone was counted only a few times. The rearrangement uses TRBV18 and TRBJ1-1; D remains unclear. Germline values: CDR1 KGHSH, CDR2 LQKENI. V was shortened by 2 bases and J by 1 base, with 11 bases between the two germline ends. The length of the CDR3 is 15 residues. CDR3 nucleotide sequence: TGTGCCAGCTCACCATCGCGAAAGCAGAACACTGAAGCTTTCTTT. Residues: CASSPSRKQNTEAFF.

A single count supports this clone. The chain combines TRBV5-1 with TRBJ2-7, with 9 bases aligning to TRBD1. The CDR3 spans 15 residues. Per germline, CDR1 SGHRS and CDR2 YFSETQ. V trimming: 2 bases; J trimming: 6 bases; junction bases outside the gene matches: 9. The CDR3 loop reads CASSFDRDRVFEQYF. CDR3 DNA sequence: TGCGCCAGCAGCTTTGACCGGGACAGGGTGTTCGAGCAGTACTTC.

J is TRBJ2-5 and V is TRBV6-1; D is unresolved. V shed 5 bases and J shed 7 bases, with 14 bases lying between them. Germline CDR1 is MNHNS and CDR2 is SASEGT. The CDR3 covers 13 residues. This CDR3 is CASSWGGWRTQYF. The CDR3, as DNA: TGTGCCAGCAGTTGGGGTGGTTGGCGGACCCAGTACTTC.

The V gene is TRBV11-2, the J gene TRBJ2-1; D perhaps matches TRBD1 (5 bases). The germline CDR1 and CDR2 sequences are SGHAT and FQNNGV. The CDR3 length is 15 residues. V was pared by 3 bases and J by 2 bases, with 11 bases between. CDR3 bases: TGTGCCAGCAGCTTCGACAGTCCCCCCTACAATGAGCAGTTCTTC. Translation gives CASSFDSPPYNEQFF. Based on the CDR3 plus reference TRBV11-2 and TRBJ2-1, the full variable domain is EAGVAQSPRYKIIEKRQSVAFWCNPISGHATLYWYQQILGQGPKLLIQFQNNGVVDDSQLPKDRFSAERLKGVDSTLKIQPAKLEDSAVYLCASSFDSPPYNEQFFGPGTRLTVL.

The chain recombines TRBV27 with TRBJ2-5, with unresolved D. The V end was cut by 11 bases, the J end by 5 bases, with 3 bases between. There are 8 residues in the CDR3. Germline V gene sequence: CDR1 MNHEY, CDR2 SMNVEV (reference sequence). For the CDR3, the DNA is TGTGCCCACGAGACCCAGTACTTC. Its translation is CAHETQYF.

The CDR3 sequence: CASSQQWEKRNEQFF. CDR3 DNA sequence: TGTGCCAGCAGCCAACAGTGGGAAAAGCGCAATGAGCAGTTCTTC. The rearrangement links TRBV25-1 to TRBJ2-1, with D uncertain. Trimming took 6 bases from V and 6 from J, leaving 18 bases between them. The CDR3 covers 15 residues. The germline V gene has CDR1 MGHDK and CDR2 SYGVNS.

The V call is TRBV7-9, the J call TRBJ1-5; 10 bases map to TRBD1. This CDR3 comprises 16 residues. The V segment lost 0 bases and the J segment 5 bases; nucleotides outside the gene matches: 4. CDR1 is SEHNR, CDR2 FQNEAQ, per germline (reference sequence). CDR3 protein: CASSLATGTGDQPQHF. CDR3 coding DNA: TGTGCCAGCAGCTTAGCCACCGGGACAGGGGATCAGCCCCAGCATTTT.

This clone was counted a single time. The chain couples TRBV18 to TRBJ2-7; 7 positions agree with TRBD2. The CDR3 sequence is 16 residues long. V dropped 1 base and J dropped 2; count of bases not matched to a gene: 8. CDR1 and CDR2 (germline): KGHSH, LQKENI. Here the CDR3 reads CASSPRVGGSTYEQYF. The CDR3 DNA is TGTGCCAGCTCACCACGAGTCGGGGGGTCGACCTACGAGCAGTACTTC.

The chain recombines TRBV10-3 with TRBJ1-1; D gene uncertain. The V end lost 3 bases, the J end lost 8 bases, and 7 bases lay between the germline ends. CDR1 and CDR2 (germline): ENHRY, SYGVKD. CDR3 length: 11 residues. CDR3 sequence reads: CAISEYEEAFF. CDR3 nucleotide sequence: TGTGCCATCAGTGAATACGAAGAAGCTTTCTTT.

The rearrangement joins TRBV7-9 to TRBJ1-1, with 7 nucleotides matching TRBD1. Germline assignment: CDR1 SEHNR and CDR2 FQNEAQ (reference sequence). This CDR3 has 15 amino acids. Trimming cost V 5 bases and J 1 base; bases outside gene matches: 7. CDR3 protein: CASSPEGGWNTEAFF. The CDR3 DNA reads as TGTGCCAGCAGCCCGGAAGGGGGCTGGAACACTGAAGCTTTCTTT.

The CDR3 DNA reads as TGTGCCAGCAGCTTAGAGGCAAGCTTTAACTATGGCTACACCTTC. It codes for CASSLEASFNYGYTF. The chain combines TRBV7-8 with TRBJ1-2; D unresolved. V lost 1 base and J 1 base, leaving 10 bases between the germline ends. CDR3 length: 15 residues. CDR1 is SGHVS, CDR2 FQNEAQ, per germline.

The table lists this clone with many counts. The chain is built from TRBV27 and TRBJ2-2; TRBD2 might be the D (5 bases). Trimming took off 3 bases at V and 6 bases at J, with 11 bases between the two ends. CDR3 length: 14 amino acids. From germline, CDR1 is MNHEY and CDR2 SMNVEV (reference sequence). For the CDR3, the DNA is TGTGCCAGCAGTTTTGGTAGCGCGGCCGGGGAGCTGTTTTTT. It specifies CASSFGSAAGELFF.

The chain recombines TRBV7-3 with TRBJ2-7; 7 bases line up with TRBD2. Germline CDR1 and CDR2: SGHTA and FQGTGA. V lost 0 bases to trimming and J lost 3 bases; unmatched junction nucleotides: 2. The CDR3 runs 14 residues. CDR3 bases: TGTGCCAGCAGCTTAACGGGAGGGCACTACGAGCAGTACTTC. The encoded protein is CASSLTGGHYEQYF.

This chain connects TRBV27 to TRBJ2-3; 7 bases match TRBD2. The CDR3 sequence is 14 residues long. CDR1 is MNHEY and CDR2 is SMNVEV in the germline V gene (reference sequence). J was trimmed by 10 bases and V by 5 bases; bases with no gene match: 12. The chain's CDR3 is CASSPGLEAVAQYF. The DNA for the CDR3 is TGTGCCAGCAGTCCAGGACTAGAGGCGGTTGCGCAGTATTTT.

V usage is TRBV27 and J usage is TRBJ1-1, with 10 bases fitting TRBD1. CDR1 is MNHEY, CDR2 SMNVEV, per germline (reference sequence). The CDR3 loop spans 14 amino acids. V shed 4 bases, J shed 5 bases, and the junction held 4 bases outside the gene matches. The CDR3 DNA reads as TGTGCCAGCAGTTACAGACAGGGGGCAACTGAAGCTTTCTTT. Translation: CASSYRQGATEAFF.

This chain joins TRBV9 and TRBJ1-6; maybe TRBD1 (6 bases). Germline loops: CDR1 SGDLS, CDR2 YYNGEE. The CDR3 runs 15 residues. Trimming cost V 0 bases and J 10 bases, with 14 bases left between them. CDR3 nucleotide sequence: TGTGCCAGCAGCGTAGGGAGGGGGTCGGAATCACCCCTCCACTTT. Translated: CASSVGRGSESPLHF.

This chain uses TRBV6-1 with TRBJ1-5, with 8 bases aligning to TRBD1. The CDR3 loop spans 15 amino acids. Germline trimming cut 7 bases from V and 6 bases from J; bases unmatched to any gene: 11. Germline V gives CDR1 MNHNS, CDR2 SASEGT. CDR3 sequence (DNA): TGTGCCAGCACTAACCAGGACAGGGTCGGTCAGCCCCAGCATTTT. Translated, it gives CASTNQDRVGQPQHF.